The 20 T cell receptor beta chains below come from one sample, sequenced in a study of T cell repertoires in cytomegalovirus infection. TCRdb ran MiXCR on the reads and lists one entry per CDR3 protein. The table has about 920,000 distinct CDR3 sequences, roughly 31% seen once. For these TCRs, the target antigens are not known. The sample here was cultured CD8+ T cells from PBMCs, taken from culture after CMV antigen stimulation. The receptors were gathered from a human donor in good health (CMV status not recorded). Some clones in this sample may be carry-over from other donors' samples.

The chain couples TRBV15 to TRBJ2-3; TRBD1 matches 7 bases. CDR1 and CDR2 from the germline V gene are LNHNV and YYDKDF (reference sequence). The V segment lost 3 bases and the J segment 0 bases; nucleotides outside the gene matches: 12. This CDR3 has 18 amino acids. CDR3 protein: CATSSPDTGDVSTDTQYF. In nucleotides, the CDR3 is TGTGCCACCAGCAGCCCTGATACAGGGGACGTAAGCACAGATACGCAGTATTTT.

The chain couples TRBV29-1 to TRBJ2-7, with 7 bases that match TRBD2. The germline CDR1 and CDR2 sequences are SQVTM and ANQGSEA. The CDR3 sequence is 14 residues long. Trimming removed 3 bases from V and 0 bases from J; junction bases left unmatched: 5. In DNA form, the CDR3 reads TGCAGCGTTGATAGGGAGGGCGACTCCTACGAGCAGTACTTC. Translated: CSVDREGDSYEQYF.

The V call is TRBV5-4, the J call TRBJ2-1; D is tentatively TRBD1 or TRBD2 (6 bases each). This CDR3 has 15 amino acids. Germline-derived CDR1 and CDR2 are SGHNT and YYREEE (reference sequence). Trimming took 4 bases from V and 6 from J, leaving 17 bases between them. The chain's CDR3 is CASSPFTGGGNEQFF. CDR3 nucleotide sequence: TGTGCCAGCAGCCCATTCACCGGGGGCGGCAATGAGCAGTTCTTC.

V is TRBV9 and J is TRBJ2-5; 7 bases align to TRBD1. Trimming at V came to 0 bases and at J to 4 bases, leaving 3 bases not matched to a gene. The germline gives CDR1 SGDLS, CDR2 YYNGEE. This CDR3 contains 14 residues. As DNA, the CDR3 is TGTGCCAGCAGCGTAGAGGACAGGTTAGAGACCCAGTACTTC. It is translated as CASSVEDRLETQYF.

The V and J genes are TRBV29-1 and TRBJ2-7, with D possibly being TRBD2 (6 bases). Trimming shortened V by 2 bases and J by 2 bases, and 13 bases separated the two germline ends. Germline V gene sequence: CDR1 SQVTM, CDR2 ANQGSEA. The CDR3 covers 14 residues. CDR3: CSVETSSDAYEQYF. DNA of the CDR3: TGCAGCGTTGAAACTAGCTCTGACGCCTACGAGCAGTACTTC.

CDR3 DNA sequence: TGTGCCAGTAGGCGGGACCTCACCGGGGAGCTGTTTTTT. It encodes CASRRDLTGELFF. The rearrangement links TRBV19 to TRBJ2-2; weak D call: TRBD2 (6 bases). The CDR3 contains 13 residues. The germline V gene has CDR1 LNHDA and CDR2 SQIVND (reference sequence). V shed 6 bases and J shed 4 bases, with 9 bases lying between them.

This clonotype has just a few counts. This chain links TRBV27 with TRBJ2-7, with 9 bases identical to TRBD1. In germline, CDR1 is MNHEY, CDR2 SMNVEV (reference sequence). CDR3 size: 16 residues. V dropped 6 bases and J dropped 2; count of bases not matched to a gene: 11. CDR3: CASSPGTGTGTYEQYF. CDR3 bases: TGTGCCAGCAGCCCTGGCACCGGGACAGGGACCTACGAGCAGTACTTC.

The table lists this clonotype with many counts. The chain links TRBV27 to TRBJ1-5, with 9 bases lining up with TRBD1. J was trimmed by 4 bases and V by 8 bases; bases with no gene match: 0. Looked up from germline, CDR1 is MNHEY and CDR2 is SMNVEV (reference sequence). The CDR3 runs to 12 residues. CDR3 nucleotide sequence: TGTGCCAGCGGGACAGGGAATCAGCCCCAGCATTTT. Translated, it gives CASGTGNQPQHF.

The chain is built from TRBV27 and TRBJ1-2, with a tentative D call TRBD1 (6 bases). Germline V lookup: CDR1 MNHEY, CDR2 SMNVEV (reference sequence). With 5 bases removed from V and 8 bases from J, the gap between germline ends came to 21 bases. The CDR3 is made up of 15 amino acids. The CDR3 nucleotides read TGTGCCAGCAGTGCTTTACCGGGCCAGAGGGGGGGCTACACCTTC. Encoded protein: CASSALPGQRGGYTF.

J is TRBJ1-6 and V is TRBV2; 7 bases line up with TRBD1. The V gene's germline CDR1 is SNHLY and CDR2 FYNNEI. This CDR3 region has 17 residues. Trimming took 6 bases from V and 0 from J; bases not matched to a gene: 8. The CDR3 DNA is TGTGCCAGCAGCCCAGACAGGGCGAGCTCCTATAATTCACCCCTCCACTTT. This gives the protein CASSPDRASSYNSPLHF.

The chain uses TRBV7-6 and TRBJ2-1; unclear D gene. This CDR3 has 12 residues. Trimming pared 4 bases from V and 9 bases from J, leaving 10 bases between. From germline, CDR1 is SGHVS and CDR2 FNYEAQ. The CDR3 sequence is CASSSEVPEQFF. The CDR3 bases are TGTGCCAGCAGCTCTGAGGTCCCTGAGCAGTTCTTC.

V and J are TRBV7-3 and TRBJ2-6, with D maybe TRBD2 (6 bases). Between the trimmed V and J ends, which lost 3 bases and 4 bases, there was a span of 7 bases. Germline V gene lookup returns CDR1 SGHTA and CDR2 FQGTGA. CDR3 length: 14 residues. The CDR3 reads CASSFAGGANVLTF. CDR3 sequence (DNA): TGTGCCAGCAGCTTCGCGGGGGGGGCCAACGTCCTGACTTTC.

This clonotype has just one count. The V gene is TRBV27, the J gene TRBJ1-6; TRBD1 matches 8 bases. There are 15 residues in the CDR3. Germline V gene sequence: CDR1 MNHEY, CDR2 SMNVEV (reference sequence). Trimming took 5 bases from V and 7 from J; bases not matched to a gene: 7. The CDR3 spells CASSPRQGFNSPLHF. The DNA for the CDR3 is TGTGCCAGCAGTCCCCGACAGGGGTTCAATTCACCCCTCCACTTT.

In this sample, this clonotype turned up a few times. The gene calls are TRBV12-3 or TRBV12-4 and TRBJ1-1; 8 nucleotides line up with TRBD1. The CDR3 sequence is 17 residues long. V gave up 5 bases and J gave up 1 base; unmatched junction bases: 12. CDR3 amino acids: CASSPHTGTGTNTEAFF. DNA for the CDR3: TGTGCCAGCAGTCCCCACACCGGGACAGGAACGAACACTGAAGCTTTCTTT.

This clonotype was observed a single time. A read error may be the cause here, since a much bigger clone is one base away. CDR3 nucleotides: TGTGTCGTCAAACGATCAGGGAGCAATCAGCCCCAGCATTTT. This codes for CVVKRSGSNQPQHF. This sequence joins TRBV7-9 and TRBJ1-5; TRBD1 might be the D (5 bases). Looked up from germline, CDR1 is SEHNR and CDR2 is FQNEAQ (reference sequence). The CDR3 sequence is 14 residues long.

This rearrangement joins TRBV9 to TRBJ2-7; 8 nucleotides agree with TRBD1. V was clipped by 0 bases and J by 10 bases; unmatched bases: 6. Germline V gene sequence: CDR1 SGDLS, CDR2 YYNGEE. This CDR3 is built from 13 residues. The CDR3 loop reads CASSVGTGTDQYV. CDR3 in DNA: TGTGCCAGCAGCGTAGGGACAGGGACAGACCAGTACGTC.

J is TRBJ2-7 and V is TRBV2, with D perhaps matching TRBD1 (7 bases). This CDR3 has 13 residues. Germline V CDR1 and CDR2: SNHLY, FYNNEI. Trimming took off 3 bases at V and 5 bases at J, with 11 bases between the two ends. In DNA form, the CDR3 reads TGTGCCAGCAGTGACGCAGGGGGGCACGAGCAGTACTTC. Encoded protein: CASSDAGGHEQYF.

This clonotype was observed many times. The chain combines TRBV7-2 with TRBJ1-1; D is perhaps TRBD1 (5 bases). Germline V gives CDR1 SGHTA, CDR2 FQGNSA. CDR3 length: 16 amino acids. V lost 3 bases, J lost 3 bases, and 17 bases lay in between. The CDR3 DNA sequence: TGTGCCAGCAGCTTTTCAAGGGACTCGAGGGACACTGAAGCTTTCTTT. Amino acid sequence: CASSFSRDSRDTEAFF.

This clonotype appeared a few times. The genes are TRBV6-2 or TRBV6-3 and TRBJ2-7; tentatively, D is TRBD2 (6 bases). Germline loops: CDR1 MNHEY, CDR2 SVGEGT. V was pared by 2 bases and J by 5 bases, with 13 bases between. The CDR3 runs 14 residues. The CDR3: CASSYLSGWDEQYV. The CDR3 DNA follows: TGTGCCAGCAGTTACCTTAGCGGATGGGACGAGCAGTACGTC.

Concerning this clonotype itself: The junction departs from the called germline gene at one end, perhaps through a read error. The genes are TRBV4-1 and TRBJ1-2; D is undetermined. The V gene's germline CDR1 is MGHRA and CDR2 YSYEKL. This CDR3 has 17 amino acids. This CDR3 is CASCQLLGGFFNYGYTF. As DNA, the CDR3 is TGCGCCAGCTGCCAACTTCTTGGTGGGTTCTTTAACTATGGCTACACCTTC.